This entry lists 16 T cell receptor beta chains sequenced from one sample in a study of identifying expanded T cells in peripheral blood. Some clones are missing from TCRdb's copy, which holds only in-frame ones; the method was immunoSEQ multiplex PCR. Counted here are 120,000 or so clones, around 84% occurring once; the ten biggest clones make up 3.3%. Sequencing used blood. Source of these receptors: a person aged 18 to 70 in good health.

The chain is built from TRBV5-1 and TRBJ1-4; D unresolved. V lost 0 bases and J 0 bases, leaving 6 bases between the germline ends. There are 15 residues in the CDR3. Looked up from germline, CDR1 is SGHRS and CDR2 is YFSETQ. CDR3 in amino acids: CASSLDPATNEKLFF. The DNA of the CDR3 is TGCGCCAGCAGCTTGGACCCCGCAACTAATGAAAAACTGTTTTTT.

The genes are TRBV5-6 and TRBJ1-2, with D unresolved. Germline CDR1 and CDR2: SGHDT and YYEEEE. Trimming took off 1 base at V and 2 bases at J, with 3 bases between the two ends. The CDR3 has 12 residues. This CDR3 reads CASSLSNYGYTF. The CDR3, as DNA: TGTGCCAGCAGCTTGTCAAACTATGGCTACACCTTC.

The chain couples TRBV4-3 to TRBJ1-3; D unclear. V was shortened by 4 bases and J by 0 bases, with 10 bases between the two germline ends. There are 15 residues in the CDR3. Per the germline V gene, CDR1 is LGHNA and CDR2 is YSLEER. Here the CDR3 reads CASSLNWGSGNTIYF. CDR3 DNA: TGCGCCAGCAGCCTGAATTGGGGCTCTGGAAACACCATATATTTT.

V and J are TRBV2 and TRBJ2-5, with TRBD1 matching over 12 bases. This CDR3 is built from 14 residues. V lost 6 bases, J lost 5 bases, and 4 bases stayed unmatched. CDR1 is SNHLY, CDR2 FYNNEI, per germline. CDR3 nucleotide sequence: TGTGCCAGCAGAGGGACAGGGGGCGCGGAGACCCAGTACTTC. This codes for CASRGTGGAETQYF.

This clone was recorded a few times. The chain links TRBV5-1 to TRBJ2-2; D may be TRBD1 (5 bases). Germline CDR1 reads SGHRS; CDR2 reads YFSETQ. V was pared by 0 bases and J by 3 bases, with 9 bases between. The CDR3 spans 15 residues. The CDR3 sequence is CASSLDQGYTGELFF. The CDR3 coding sequence is TGCGCCAGCAGCTTGGATCAGGGATACACCGGGGAGCTGTTTTTT.

The rearrangement uses TRBV10-1 and TRBJ2-7, with 9 bases fitting TRBD2. This CDR3 comprises 15 residues. Germline CDR1 is WNHNN and CDR2 is SYGVQD (reference sequence). J lost 2 bases, V lost 0 bases, and 2 bases had no gene match. The CDR3 here is CASSESLAGPYEQYF. CDR3 in DNA: TGCGCCAGCAGTGAGTCGCTAGCGGGGCCCTACGAGCAGTACTTC.

The rearrangement links TRBV7-2 to TRBJ2-7; 9 bases agree with TRBD1. Germline CDR1 reads SGHTA; CDR2 reads FQGNSA. The CDR3 has 17 residues. Germline trimming cut 0 bases from V and 2 bases from J; bases unmatched to any gene: 8. The CDR3 sequence is CASSLALYRGLPYEQYF. CDR3 nucleotides: TGTGCCAGCAGCTTAGCGCTTTACAGGGGGCTGCCCTACGAGCAGTACTTC. Complete variable domain (other parts from reference TRBV7-2 and TRBJ2-7): GAGVSQSPSNKVTEKGKDVELRCDPISGHTALYWYRQSLGQGLEFLIYFQGNSAPDKSGLPSDRFSAERTGGSVSTLTIQRTQQEDSAVYLCASSLALYRGLPYEQYFGPGTRLTVT.

CDR3 DNA sequence: TGTGCCAGCAGCTTTCGACAGGCGATTAACACCGGGGAGCTGTTTTTT. Its translation: CASSFRQAINTGELFF. The chain uses TRBV11-2 and TRBJ2-2, with D possibly TRBD1 on 6 matching bases. Looked up from germline, CDR1 is SGHAT and CDR2 is FQNNGV. Trimming cost V 3 bases and J 2 bases, with 13 bases left between them. This CDR3 comprises 16 residues.

The chain carries TRBV6-1 and TRBJ1-1; D uncertain. Germline CDR1 is MNHNS and CDR2 is SASEGT. Trimming took 8 bases from V and 2 from J, leaving 12 bases between them. This CDR3 has 13 residues. The CDR3 DNA reads TGTGCCAGCTTTATCGGACTTAACACTGAAGCTTTCTTT. This codes for CASFIGLNTEAFF.

The chain carries TRBV19 and TRBJ1-5; TRBD1 agrees at 9 bases. Germline values: CDR1 LNHDA, CDR2 SQIVND (reference sequence). The CDR3 loop spans 18 amino acids. V dropped 5 bases and J dropped 2; count of bases not matched to a gene: 13. The CDR3 DNA reads TGTGCCAGTAGTGTCCGGGACAGGGTCGGATTAGGCAATCAGCCCCAGCATTTT. As protein: CASSVRDRVGLGNQPQHF.

The CDR3 here is CASQQGDGTEAFF. CDR3 bases: TGTGCCAGCCAACAGGGGGACGGCACTGAAGCTTTCTTT. The chain recombines TRBV19 with TRBJ1-1; 8 nucleotides line up with TRBD1. Germline assignment: CDR1 LNHDA and CDR2 SQIVND (reference sequence). V gave up 9 bases and J gave up 4 bases; unmatched junction bases: 7. The CDR3 runs to 13 residues.

The J gene is TRBJ2-4, the V gene TRBV7-6; 11 bases line up with TRBD1. Germline CDR1 SGHVS, CDR2 FNYEAQ. This CDR3 has 18 amino acids. The V gene end was trimmed by 0 bases and the J gene end by 2 bases; junction bases not matched to a gene: 6. The CDR3 region has the DNA TGTGCCAGCAGCTTAGCGGTGGACAGGGGGCGCACCAAAAACATTCAGTACTTC. This codes for CASSLAVDRGRTKNIQYF.

The V and J genes are TRBV7-6 and TRBJ1-1, with D uncertain. The germline V gene encodes CDR1 SGHVS and CDR2 FNYEAQ. This CDR3 has 15 amino acids. Trimming removed 5 bases from V and 0 bases from J, with 13 bases in between. The CDR3 loop is CASSPMTDLNTEAFF. The DNA of the CDR3 is TGTGCCAGCAGCCCGATGACGGACCTGAACACTGAAGCTTTCTTT.

The chain carries TRBV7-2 and TRBJ1-5; D perhaps matches TRBD1 (5 bases). V gave up 4 bases and J gave up 3 bases, with 7 bases separating them. Germline-derived CDR1 and CDR2 are SGHTA and FQGNSA. The CDR3 sequence is 13 residues long. The CDR3 DNA follows: TGTGCCAGCAGCTCGACAGACAATCAGCCCCAGCATTTT. Encoded protein: CASSSTDNQPQHF.

The chain joins TRBV6-1 to TRBJ1-4; D is possibly TRBD1 (5 bases). The CDR3 totals 13 residues. V lost 8 bases and J lost 2, with 9 bases in between. CDR1 and CDR2 from the germline V gene are MNHNS and SASEGT. For the CDR3, the DNA is TGTGCCAGCCGACAGCCTACTAATGAAAAACTGTTTTTT. Translation: CASRQPTNEKLFF.

V usage is TRBV5-1 and J usage is TRBJ2-3; no firm D call. CDR1 SGHRS and CDR2 YFSETQ come from the germline V gene. Trimming removed 5 bases at V and 2 bases at J, with 12 bases between. CDR3 length: 14 amino acids. The CDR3 nucleotides are TGCGCCAGCAGTCCTGGGTTCACCACAGATACGCAGTATTTT. Residues: CASSPGFTTDTQYF.